This entry describes one T cell receptor beta chain. Germline is not matched at one junction end, which may reflect a read error. The PCR had 60 Vbeta and 13 Jbeta primers. The method was immunoSEQ multiplex PCR; TCRdb's version includes in-frame clones alone and lacks a portion of them. Among 100,000 to 150,000 clones listed, roughly 77% were seen once. This entry is derived from a study of cytomegalovirus exposure and HLA in healthy donors. The source material was PBMCs. This clonotype was sampled from a young man in good health and CMV-seronegative.

CDR3 coding DNA: TGTTCCAGCAGCTTAGTGCAGGGGCTCTCTTCGAACACCGGGGAGCTGTTTTTT. It is translated as CSSSLVQGLSSNTGELFF. The V call is TRBV7-9, the J call TRBJ2-2; D is perhaps TRBD1 (6 bases). Germline assignment: CDR1 SEHNR and CDR2 FQNEAQ (reference sequence). CDR3 length: 18 residues.